Given below is one T cell receptor (beta chain) in context. What antigen it recognizes has not been identified. No base quality values were provided; no much bigger clone lies one nucleotide off. The data stem from a study of cytomegalovirus exposure and HLA in healthy donors (dated by TCRdb to about 2017). About the full investigation: An earlier analysis of roughly 610 of the donors reported approximately 260 Gb of sequence data and 95 million to 130 million unique TCR beta sequences obtained from about 200 million T cells. A later analysis re-examined previously published TCR beta repertoires from just over 650 donors and added high-resolution HLA genotyping to investigate patterns of TCR occurrence. The study profiled the T cell repertoires of about 720 subjects by immunosequencing and related them to cytomegalovirus serostatus. Roughly five DR-DQ haplotypes were handled as single units for association and clustering because linkage in the cohort was strong. To predict cytomegalovirus infection status, the study brought together high-throughput TCR immunosequencing, statistical association of individual TCRs with disease status, and machine learning. Every discovery cohort repertoire had been produced on one sequencing platform. Donor age, sex, ethnicity and CMV serostatus were compiled alongside the repertoire data. The number of typed donors differed by locus: 629-630 for A, B, C, DRB1 and DQB1; 500 to 550 for DQA1; about 600 for DPA1; and some 430 for DPB1. The study aimed to test whether cataloging public T cell receptors could reveal signatures of past pathogen exposure. In an earlier analysis of more than 550 of the donors, high-throughput TCR beta sequencing was used to judge whether each TCR beta V gene segment behaved as functional or pseudogenic. Of the 350 to 400 genotyped donors, around 81% fell in the genetic ancestry cluster associated with self-reported Caucasian donors. A later genetic analysis took genome-wide SNP genotypes for about 65% of the roughly 670 donors and used that subset as a discovery cohort. Across roughly 420 genotyped donors of the cohort, an average of about 240,000 unique TCR beta nucleotide sequences per donor were sequenced, and about a sixth of those sequences were non-productive. A separate validation cohort of roughly 110 different subjects was used in addition to the roughly 620-subject first cohort. Roughly 300 gigabases of sequencing data and approximately 93 million unique TCR sequences were included in an early release covering around 650 HLA-typed donors. In the later analysis, no new phenotypic data were used to find candidate immune exposures; instead, reliance was placed on TCR beta sequences and their occurrence across donors. HLA typing covered class I and class II loci at four-digit resolution. Broader findings and caveats from the paper: In vitro tests confirmed that a few of the cytomegalovirus-associated TCR beta chains recognize cytomegalovirus antigens. Linkage disequilibrium might explain the correlated functional status among segregating V segments, but an unknown experimental factor could not be excluded. A cluster of highly shared sequence variants was judged likely to represent a technical artifact of the sequencing pipeline. An earlier analysis of roughly 570 of the donors showed that most TCR beta V segments appeared in productive rearrangements either about 87% or about 30% of the time, which broadly matched IMGT annotations. In a later genetic analysis, a missense DCLRE1C variant was associated with V-gene and J-gene trimming of TCR beta chains, and the association was replicated in an independent cohort. Some IMGT-functional V segments, including TRBV6-2 and TRBV6-3, could not be told apart with the 87-base-pair reads, so those segments were excluded. When HLA alleles, especially DR and DQ, strongly co-occurred, TCR associations were difficult to assign to individual alleles. For the cohort, immune exposure information was limited to CMV serostatus. The study listed around 160 TCR beta chains as associated with cytomegalovirus. Across donors, most TCR sequences were observed very rarely, whereas some public TCRs were present in many individuals. Cytomegalovirus status was reported to be diagnosed by the classifier with high specificity and sensitivity in both the original and validation cohorts. In a later analysis, TCR association rates were found to vary across HLA loci, with the most associated TCRs seen for DRB1 alleles and the fewest for HLA-C alleles. Compared with equally common non-associated chains, HLA-associated TCR beta chains in a later analysis were more clonally expanded and had lower generation probabilities. A further reported finding was that TCR beta sequences accurately predicted the HLA-A and HLA-B alleles for most subjects in the first cohort. A later genetic analysis reported fewer N-insertions in productive TCRs among donors in an Asian-associated ancestry cluster than the roughly 640-donor mean. HLA typing was unavailable for some donors at each locus, so association tests used only the typed subset. Sequencing depth was assumed to be roughly uniform across donors in the presence/absence analyses, though that assumption may not hold. According to a later analysis, parvovirus B19, influenza, CMV and Epstein-Barr virus appeared linked to several top co-occurrence clusters. Because counts were too low, about 18 rarely observed V segments, including chromosome 9 orphons, were excluded from the earlier analysis of several hundred of the donors. The cohort was sequenced for TCR beta chains only, and without alpha or paired-chain data the features that could be detected were limited. According to a later analysis, most CMV-associated TCR beta chains appeared to be HLA-restricted, and the HLA associations seemed to be driven largely by CMV exposure. According to the authors, the approach could potentially be generalized to other disease states and immunological phenotypes. At a false discovery rate of 0.05, a later analysis linked some 18,000 TCR beta sequences to specific HLA alleles.

CDR1 is given as MGHRA and CDR2 as YSYEKL, both from the germline V gene. The CDR3 measures 17 amino acids from cysteine to phenylalanine. The CDR3 DNA has 51 bases and is translated from base 1. V trim: 0 bases; J trim: 3 bases; unmatched bases: 7. Receptor amplification or capture employed the immunoSEQ multiplex PCR assay. For the multiplex PCR, a mixture combining 60 forward primers for TCR Vbeta segments and 13 reverse primers for TCR Jbeta segments was used. The CDR3 region of rearranged TCR beta genes was amplified from genomic DNA with a multiplex PCR assay. The Illumina HiSeq System was used to sequence the amplified TCR beta libraries as 87-base-pair reads. The published analysis was carried out like this. A later analysis tallied approximately 87 million unique TCR beta chains across the 666 repertoires, and about 10 million of those chains were shared by two or more donors. Raw reads were error-corrected and collapsed into unique sequences with a nearest-neighbor algorithm that merged closely related sequences to remove PCR and sequencing errors. To assign V, D and J gene segments, CDR3 sequences were aligned to IMGT reference sequences. For a sequence to be retained, a match of at least six nucleotides to both a V gene segment and a J gene segment was required. A rearrangement counted as productive if the CDR3 had no stop codons and remained in frame with V and J, and every other rearrangement counted as non-productive. CDR3 was defined by IMGT convention, running from the second conserved V-encoded cysteine to the conserved J-encoded phenylalanine. The earlier analysis of 550 to 650 of the donors excluded any sequence lacking an unambiguous match to a single V gene segment. An earlier analysis of about 600 of the donors called V segments functional above 56.7% productive rearrangements and segregating when the between-donor standard deviation exceeded 5%. To diagnose cytomegalovirus status from the catalog of TCR beta chain sequences, a statistical classification framework was built. V and J gene assignment, in a later analysis, came from comparing TCR nucleotide sequences with IMGT/GENE-DB human TR gene sequences. Using the TCRdist pipeline, a later analysis assigned CDR3 sequences along with most-parsimonious VDJ recombination scenarios. In a later analysis, each TCR beta chain was defined by its CDR3 amino acid sequence together with its V-gene family, and reads without a unique V-gene family were excluded. To address suspected cross-contamination and a sequencing artifact, a later analysis removed roughly 640 highly shared, low-generation-probability nucleotide sequences. For each public chain, a later analysis derived a clonal expansion index from normalized ranks of inferred template counts within each repertoire. Generation probabilities in a later analysis came from a VDJ recombination model fitted to out-of-frame rearrangements, and those results were checked against IGoR. In a later analysis, hypergeometric tests were used to score TCR-TCR, TCR-HLA and TCR-CMV co-occurrence, with a repertoire-size bias correction applied to TCR pairs. To estimate false discovery rates, a later analysis permuted the HLA or CMV assignments 20 times. In a later analysis, co-occurring TCRs were grouped using DBSCAN, with TCRdist sequence similarity added in when clustering inside HLA-allele-positive subsets. Repertoires with fewer than 30,000 or more than 120,000 public chains were left out of co-occurrence clustering, as were about five repertoires with anomalous nucleotide sharing. TCRdb re-hosts the immuneACCESS table, in-frame sequences only. Its copies lack some clones; in the studies checked, an unresolved V gene accounts for under half of them, and the cause for the rest is not known. The V and J calls and clone size were taken over from that table, and D and trimming were inferred from the DNA. In this sample the table shows 150,000 to 200,000 clones, 70% to 80% of which occur a single time. The top ten clonotypes cover 0.69% of the sample.

The cohort comprised 666 healthy bone marrow donors. At the time of sampling, every cohort member was nominally healthy, though immune exposures that went unrecorded were likely present. The donor tested CMV seronegative and was one of the 352 seronegative cohort members. Every donor gave a peripheral blood sample, and the peripheral blood mononuclear cells from that sample were used for TCR beta sequencing. Genomic DNA extraction from the blood cell samples was performed with the Qiagen DNeasy Blood Extraction Kit. Sequencing was done on a sample of PBMCs. The V gene is TRBV4-1 and the J gene is TRBJ2-1; TRBD2 lines up with 8 middle nucleotides. This sequence was found in a woman aged 40 to 50 in good health and CMV-seronegative. This receptor has the CDR3 CASSQESTGGFYNEQFF. The DNA sequence is given as TGCGCCAGCAGCCAAGAGTCGACGGGGGGGTTCTACAATGAGCAGTTCTTC.